These 8 T cell receptor beta chains were all obtained from the same sample, sequenced in a study of pediatric ulcerative colitis. Only in-frame clones appear in the TCRdb table, and some are missing; sequencing was by immunoSEQ multiplex PCR. Here the sample spans about 12,000 clones, approximately 77% being singletons. The rectum was sampled with one to two pinch biopsies at colonoscopy. Input material: gut tissue. All receptors derive from a boy aged 5-17 years who was a control in a study of pediatric ulcerative colitis.

This chain connects TRBV12-1 to TRBJ1-3; TRBD1, as called in the table, went unchecked against the DNA. TRBV12-1 is a documented pseudogene. CDR3 length: 16 residues. DNA for the CDR3: TGTGCCAGCAGCCCGAGGGGGGGACAGGGGTCAAACACCATATATTTT. Translated, it gives CASSPRGGQGSNTIYF.

This clone was seen more than once but under ten times. The chain carries TRBV7-3 and TRBJ2-1; 12 bases map to TRBD2. CDR1 SGHTA and CDR2 FQGTGA come from the germline V gene. The ends lost 4 bases at V and 7 bases at J; junction bases unmatched: 8. The CDR3 is 16 amino acids. The CDR3 protein is CASSSILAGGGNEQFF. Written as DNA, the CDR3 is TGTGCCAGCAGCTCGATACTAGCGGGAGGAGGGAATGAGCAGTTCTTC.

The chain links TRBV19 to TRBJ1-1; TRBD1 is a possible D gene (6 bases). The germline V and J ends were trimmed by 6 bases and 8 bases, with 25 bases remaining between them. The CDR3 has 16 amino acids. Germline loops: CDR1 LNHDA, CDR2 SQIVND (reference sequence). CDR3 amino acids: CASSRSGGPKMREAFF. The CDR3 DNA reads TGTGCCAGTAGCCGATCCGGGGGGCCGAAAATGCGGGAAGCTTTCTTT.

The V call is TRBV5-5, the J call TRBJ2-1, with D possibly being TRBD2 (6 bases). The CDR3 has 14 residues. Trimming took 0 bases from V and 5 from J, leaving 9 bases between them. The germline V gene encodes CDR1 SGHKS and CDR2 YYEKEE (reference sequence). In DNA form, the CDR3 reads TGTGCCAGCAGCTTGGAGGAGGGTGACAATGAGCAGTTCTTC. Translating gives CASSLEEGDNEQFF.

The J gene is TRBJ1-1, the V gene TRBV29-1; D perhaps matches TRBD1 (5 bases). Deletions cut 6 bases from V and 11 bases from J, with 19 bases between. The CDR3 totals 12 residues. Germline CDR1 is SQVTM and CDR2 is ANQGSEA. In nucleotides, the CDR3 is TGCAGCGTAGGAAATATATGGGGGGGTGCTTTCTTT. Its protein is CSVGNIWGGAFF.

The J gene is TRBJ2-3, the V gene TRBV18, with 10 bases fitting TRBD1. Losses at the gene ends were 4 bases for V and 3 bases for J; bases not matched to a gene: 4. Germline CDR1 KGHSH, CDR2 LQKENI. This CDR3 is built from 15 residues. As DNA, the CDR3 is TGTGCCAGCTCACTAGCGGGACAGGGGACAGATACGCAGTATTTT. Protein product: CASSLAGQGTDTQYF.

This chain's CDR3 is CASSYPFSGLNNEQFF. As DNA, the CDR3 is TGTGCCAGCAGCTACCCCTTTAGCGGGCTCAACAATGAGCAGTTCTTC. The chain employs TRBV11-2 and TRBJ2-1; 7 bases are shared with TRBD2. This CDR3 has 16 amino acids. Germline CDR1 and CDR2: SGHAT and FQNNGV. The V and J ends lost 4 bases and 5 bases, in that order; junction bases with no gene match: 11.

The V gene is TRBV9, the J gene TRBJ2-3; D gene uncertain. The CDR3 spans 14 residues. Germline V CDR1 and CDR2: SGDLS, YYNGEE. Trimming left V 3 bases short and J 6 bases short, with 14 bases between. The DNA for the CDR3 is TGTGCCAGCAGCGATCGGGCCAGTGGCGATACGCAGTATTTT. Protein product: CASSDRASGDTQYF. The full variable domain, its missing parts supplied by reference TRBV9 and TRBJ2-3, is DSGVTQTPKHLITATGQRVTLRCSPRSGDLSVYWYQQSLDQGLQFLIQYYNGEERAKGNILERFSAQQFPDLHSELNLSSLELGDSALYFCASSDRASGDTQYFGPGTRLTVL.